The clone carrying this T cell receptor (beta chain) was counted between two and nine times. What it binds is unknown. These data originate in a study of response to subunit inactivated influenza vaccine. Study results and limitations: Each seasonal influenza vaccination recruits few new T cells, the authors suggested.

CDR1 is ENHRY, CDR2 SYGVKD, per germline. The CDR3 sequence is 19 residues long. V lost 0 bases, J lost 0 bases, and 6 bases stayed unmatched. TCRdb used MiXCR to reprocess the RT-PCR reads, holding one entry per CDR3 protein. The profile shows over 400,000 distinct CDR3 sequences, 10% to 15% of them singletons. The chain links TRBV10-3 to TRBJ2-3; 13 bases are a match to TRBD2. The clonotype was recovered from a man aged 50 to 59 who received an inactivated influenza vaccine. The starting material was PBMCs from blood, obtained roughly 45 days after vaccination. The CDR3 coding sequence is TGTGCCATCAGTGAGTCGGGACTAGCGGGACCTCATAGCACAGATACGCAGTATTTT. Translating it yields CAISESGLAGPHSTDTQYF.